This T cell receptor beta chain derives from a study of monozygotic twins with inflammatory bowel disease. Whole-study findings and limits: Resolution of different T cell subtypes was not achieved.

TCRdb reprocessed the 5' RACE reads and stores each CDR3 protein as one record, lacking DNA. This repertoire includes some 450,000 distinct CDR3 sequences. Regarding this clonotype: The target antigen is unknown.

CDR1 and CDR2 from the germline V gene are SGDLS and YYNGEE. The CDR3 runs 13 residues. The sequenced material came from blood. This receptor was taken from a human donor with ulcerative colitis or Crohn's disease, or a healthy co-twin of an affected twin (not recorded which). The chain employs TRBV9 and TRBJ1-3; TCRdb's D gene call, TRBD1, goes unchecked for lack of DNA. The CDR3 sequence is CASRGTSGNTIYF. Looking up the rest from reference TRBV9 and TRBJ1-3 gives the full variable domain: DSGVTQTPKHLITATGQRVTLRCSPRSGDLSVYWYQQSLDQGLQFLIQYYNGEERAKGNILERFSAQQFPDLHSELNLSSLELGDSALYFCASRGTSGNTIYFGEGSWLTVV.